Following are 25 T cell receptor beta chains from one sample sequenced in a study of T cell responses to AZD1222 COVID-19 vaccine. Sequencing was performed with immunoSEQ multiplex PCR; in TCRdb, only in-frame clones are kept and a portion is missing. The sample data list more than 110,000 clones. Sequencing was carried out using peripheral blood. These receptors all come from an adult in good health.

The V and J genes are TRBV9 and TRBJ2-7; 11 nucleotides match TRBD2. The CDR3 consists of 17 residues. CDR1 SGDLS and CDR2 YYNGEE come from the germline V gene. With 0 bases clipped from V and 3 bases from J, the junction kept 8 bases outside the gene matches. CDR3 nucleotides: TGTGCCAGCAGCGTAGCGTCCGGGACTAGCGGCTACTACGAGCAGTACTTC. Translated, it gives CASSVASGTSGYYEQYF.

The rearrangement links TRBV28 to TRBJ1-5; 10 bases are a match to TRBD1. The CDR3 sequence is 17 residues long. Looked up from germline, CDR1 is MDHEN and CDR2 is SYDVKM. The V and J ends lost 6 bases and 5 bases, in that order; junction bases with no gene match: 13. CDR3 bases: TGTGCCAGCAGCCTGCAAATCCTGACAGGGGGCGATCAGCCCCAGCATTTT. Protein product: CASSLQILTGGDQPQHF.

This chain uses TRBV19 with TRBJ2-2; D is perhaps TRBD1 (6 bases). This CDR3 spans 15 amino acids. The V end was cut by 6 bases, the J end by 0 bases, with 11 bases between. Germline V gene lookup returns CDR1 LNHDA and CDR2 SQIVND (reference sequence). Here the CDR3 reads CASSGQIANTGELFF. The CDR3 DNA reads TGTGCCAGTAGCGGACAGATTGCGAACACCGGGGAGCTGTTTTTT.

This rearrangement joins TRBV7-9 to TRBJ2-3; D gene unclear. This CDR3 is 18 amino acids long. Germline V CDR1 and CDR2: SEHNR, FQNEAQ (reference sequence). Trimming left V 5 bases short and J 2 bases short, with 23 bases between. CDR3 DNA sequence: TGTGCCAGCAGCCATTACGGAGTGGCGCCACACTACACAGATACGCAGTATTTT. Translating gives CASSHYGVAPHYTDTQYF.

The rearrangement joins TRBV7-3 to TRBJ2-5; TRBD1 aligns across 7 bases. V shed 5 bases and J 5 bases; nucleotides not matched to a gene: 11. The CDR3 loop spans 15 amino acids. From germline, CDR1 is SGHTA and CDR2 FQGTGA. CDR3 in DNA: TGTGCCAGCAGCCTCGACAGGGTGAATGGGGAGACCCAGTACTTC. Its translation is CASSLDRVNGETQYF.

V is TRBV28 and J is TRBJ2-1; tentatively, D is TRBD1 (6 bases). Germline V gives CDR1 MDHEN, CDR2 SYDVKM. This CDR3 is 13 amino acids long. V was shortened by 5 bases and J by 11 bases, with 16 bases between the two germline ends. The CDR3 sequence is CASSGTTGSKQFF. In nucleotides, the CDR3 is TGTGCCAGCAGTGGAACCACAGGGAGTAAGCAGTTCTTC.

This chain joins TRBV28 and TRBJ1-2; D may be TRBD1 (5 bases). Trimming cost V 8 bases and J 3 bases, with 22 bases left between them. The CDR3 consists of 16 residues. Germline V lookup: CDR1 MDHEN, CDR2 SYDVKM. The CDR3 nucleotides are TGTGCCAGCCGCGAGCAGGGTCTCTGGTGGGACTATGGCTACACCTTC. Amino acid sequence: CASREQGLWWDYGYTF.

The V gene is TRBV30, the J gene TRBJ1-1; a weak D match, TRBD1 (5 bases). This CDR3 has 13 amino acids. Germline V CDR1 and CDR2: GTSNPN, SVGIG (reference sequence). V was trimmed by 5 bases and J by 0 bases, leaving 10 bases between them. The CDR3 sequence: CAWDSGVNTEAFF. In DNA, the CDR3 is TGTGCCTGGGACTCGGGGGTGAACACTGAAGCTTTCTTT.

This chain links TRBV2 with TRBJ2-7, with 8 bases identical to TRBD1. Germline CDR1 and CDR2: SNHLY and FYNNEI. This CDR3 is built from 14 residues. V trimming: 5 bases; J trimming: 2 bases; junction bases outside the gene matches: 5. The chain's CDR3 is CASSTRTGTYEQYF. CDR3 nucleotides: TGTGCCAGCAGTACCCGGACAGGGACCTACGAGCAGTACTTC.

CDR3 DNA sequence: TGTGCCAGCAGCTTGGACGGAGAGTACTATGGCTACACCTTC. Translation: CASSLDGEYYGYTF. The V gene is TRBV7-2, the J gene TRBJ1-2; D not resolved. The V end lost 3 bases, the J end lost 3 bases, and 11 bases lay between the germline ends. Germline loops: CDR1 SGHTA, CDR2 FQGNSA. The CDR3 has 14 residues. Based on the CDR3 plus reference TRBV7-2 and TRBJ1-2, the full variable domain is GAGVSQSPSNKVTEKGKDVELRCDPISGHTALYWYRQSLGQGLEFLIYFQGNSAPDKSGLPSDRFSAERTGGSVSTLTIQRTQQEDSAVYLCASSLDGEYYGYTFGSGTRLTVV.

The chain is built from TRBV7-2 and TRBJ2-3; weak D call: TRBD2 (6 bases). From germline, CDR1 is SGHTA and CDR2 FQGNSA. V gave up 2 bases and J gave up 6 bases, with 18 bases separating them. The CDR3 is 16 amino acids. This chain's CDR3 is CASSLRDRAGWDTQYF. CDR3 coding DNA: TGTGCCAGCAGCTTACGGGACCGAGCGGGTTGGGATACGCAGTATTTT. The entire variable domain, with the rest obtained from reference TRBV7-2 and TRBJ2-3, is as follows: GAGVSQSPSNKVTEKGKDVELRCDPISGHTALYWYRQSLGQGLEFLIYFQGNSAPDKSGLPSDRFSAERTGGSVSTLTIQRTQQEDSAVYLCASSLRDRAGWDTQYFGPGTRLTVL.

The rearrangement links TRBV2 to TRBJ1-6; D is unclear. Germline V gene data show CDR1 as SNHLY and CDR2 as FYNNEI. The V end lost 7 bases, the J end lost 2 bases, and 15 bases lay between the germline ends. The CDR3 consists of 16 residues. CDR3: CASMEAPFPYNSPLHF. The CDR3 nucleotides are TGTGCCAGCATGGAGGCACCTTTCCCCTATAATTCACCCCTCCACTTT.

The chain links TRBV11-3 to TRBJ1-3, with D possibly TRBD1 on 5 matching bases. V lost 5 bases and J 0 bases, leaving 11 bases between the germline ends. The CDR3 extends over 15 amino acids. CDR1 is SGHNT and CDR2 is YENEEA in the germline V gene. CDR3 sequence (DNA): TGTGCCAGCAGCCCGGACGGGACCTCTGGAAACACCATATATTTT. Residues: CASSPDGTSGNTIYF.

This rearrangement joins TRBV30 to TRBJ1-1, with D uncertain. Trimming shortened V by 1 base and J by 1 base, and 4 bases separated the two germline ends. CDR3 length equals 12 residues. Germline lookup yields CDR1 GTSNPN and CDR2 SVGIG (reference sequence). CDR3 DNA: TGTGCCTGGAGTGCTGCGAACACTGAAGCTTTCTTT. Amino acid sequence: CAWSAANTEAFF.

The chain has TRBV3-1 (or the pseudogene TRBV3-2) and TRBJ1-5; D is unresolved. The germline gives CDR1 LGHDT, CDR2 YNNKEL (reference sequence). This CDR3 is built from 13 residues. The ends were cut back, 6 bases at V and 5 bases at J, with 11 bases in the middle. The CDR3 is CASSRNGDQPQHF. Here the CDR3 DNA reads TGTGCCAGCAGTCGCAACGGGGATCAGCCCCAGCATTTT.

V and J are TRBV4-2 and TRBJ2-1, with D possibly being TRBD2 (5 bases). The CDR3 is made up of 12 amino acids. Germline CDR1 is LGHNA and CDR2 is YNFKEQ. Trimming shortened V by 6 bases and J by 7 bases, and 10 bases separated the two germline ends. In DNA form, the CDR3 reads TGTGCCAGCAGTCCTACGGGGAATGAGCAGTTCTTC. Translation: CASSPTGNEQFF.

V is TRBV4-1 and J is TRBJ1-1; tentative D call: TRBD1 (6 bases). Germline V gene data show CDR1 as MGHRA and CDR2 as YSYEKL. V dropped 2 bases and J dropped 5 bases, with 15 bases sitting between them. The CDR3 runs to 15 residues. The CDR3 nucleotides read TGCGCCAGCAGCCAATCGGGGGGCGCAATAACTGAAGCTTTCTTT. Encoded protein: CASSQSGGAITEAFF.

V gene TRBV3-1 (or the pseudogene TRBV3-2) combines with J gene TRBJ2-7; D is undetermined. The CDR3 totals 12 residues. V lost 4 bases, J lost 1 base, and 5 bases lay in between. Germline V gene data show CDR1 as LGHDT and CDR2 as YNNKEL (reference sequence). The CDR3 is CASSLSSYEQYF. CDR3 nucleotide sequence: TGTGCCAGCAGCCTGTCGTCCTACGAGCAGTACTTC.

The chain employs TRBV29-1 and TRBJ2-7; 7 nucleotides line up with TRBD1. Looked up from germline, CDR1 is SQVTM and CDR2 is ANQGSEA. Germline trimming cut 6 bases from V and 7 bases from J; bases unmatched to any gene: 12. The CDR3 extends over 13 amino acids. CDR3 sequence reads: CSVETGYSGEQYF. The CDR3 DNA reads TGCAGCGTGGAGACAGGGTACTCGGGGGAGCAGTACTTC.

Notes on this clone: Different DNA sequences within this sample yield the same CDR3. This chain joins TRBV9 and TRBJ2-7; TRBD1 or TRBD2 may be the D gene (5 bases each). V was trimmed by 0 bases and J by 2 bases, leaving 9 bases between them. The CDR3 covers 14 residues. Germline V gives CDR1 SGDLS, CDR2 YYNGEE. CDR3: CASSVGGGTYEQYF. Here the CDR3 DNA reads TGTGCCAGCAGCGTAGGTGGGGGAACCTACGAGCAGTACTTC.

The chain couples TRBV2 to TRBJ1-1, with D uncertain. This CDR3 has 13 residues. V was cut by 8 bases and J by 1 base, with 11 bases left in between. The germline V gene encodes CDR1 SNHLY and CDR2 FYNNEI. The DNA of the CDR3 is TGTGCCAGCGGGAGAGGAGAGAACACTGAAGCTTTCTTT. Amino acid sequence: CASGRGENTEAFF.

This chain uses TRBV4-1 with TRBJ2-3, with 8 bases identical to TRBD1. CDR1 and CDR2 (germline): MGHRA, YSYEKL. The CDR3 has 17 amino acids. V lost 0 bases, J lost 4 bases, and 9 bases stayed unmatched. The CDR3 region has the DNA TGCGCCAGCAGCCAAGAGGTAGGCAGGGGGCGGCCAGATACGCAGTATTTT. Protein product: CASSQEVGRGRPDTQYF.

The chain uses TRBV30 and TRBJ2-6, with D maybe TRBD1 (6 bases). The CDR3 runs to 17 residues. V was clipped by 3 bases and J by 1 base, with 16 bases between them. Germline V lookup: CDR1 GTSNPN, CDR2 SVGIG (reference sequence). The CDR3 DNA follows: TGTGCCTGGAGGAGGGGAAGGGGGATGTCTGGGGCCAACGTCCTGACTTTC. Translated, it gives CAWRRGRGMSGANVLTF.

V gene TRBV6-2 or TRBV6-3 combines with J gene TRBJ1-6; D gene unclear. Germline loops: CDR1 MNHEY, CDR2 SVGEGT. CDR3 length equals 12 residues. Trimming stripped 2 bases from V and 9 bases from J, with 5 bases between. CDR3 nucleotide sequence: TGTGCCAGCAGTTACGCCGTTTCACCCCTCCACTTT. Its protein is CASSYAVSPLHF.

This chain joins TRBV30 and TRBJ1-1; unclear D gene. The germline V and J ends were trimmed by 6 bases and 2 bases, with 13 bases remaining between them. Germline assignment: CDR1 GTSNPN and CDR2 SVGIG (reference sequence). This CDR3 contains 13 residues. DNA of the CDR3: TGTGCCTGTACCCCCCGGCGAAACACTGAAGCTTTCTTT. This codes for CACTPRRNTEAFF.